One sample yielded the 23 T cell receptor beta chains listed below, sequenced in a study of blood T cell repertoires in COVID-19. Here immunoSEQ multiplex PCR was the method, and the copy in TCRdb shows in-frame clones only, minus some. The sample lists about 66,000 clones, about 86% occurring once. Sequences were obtained from peripheral blood. Receptor source: a man aged 50 to 59 with active COVID-19.

The chain is built from TRBV9 and TRBJ2-2; TRBD2 matches at 13 bases. The V and J ends lost 6 bases and 5 bases, in that order; junction bases with no gene match: 10. The germline V gene has CDR1 SGDLS and CDR2 YYNGEE. There are 17 residues in the CDR3. The CDR3 sequence: CASTRIPGLAGTGELFF. For the CDR3, the DNA is TGTGCCAGCACCCGGATCCCGGGACTAGCGGGAACCGGGGAGCTGTTTTTT.

The chain employs TRBV7-9 and TRBJ2-7; no reliable D call. V was trimmed by 0 bases and J by 1 base, leaving 4 bases between them. Germline V gene sequence: CDR1 SEHNR, CDR2 FQNEAQ (reference sequence). The CDR3 covers 13 residues. The CDR3 bases are TGTGCCAGCAGCTTAGCCGAGTCCTACGAGCAGTACTTC. Amino acid sequence: CASSLAESYEQYF. The complete variable domain, with remaining parts taken from reference TRBV7-9 and TRBJ2-7, reads DTGVSQNPRHKITKRGQNVTFRCDPISEHNRLYWYRQTLGQGPEFLTYFQNEAQLEKSRLLSDRFSAERPKGSFSTLEIQRTEQGDSAMYLCASSLAESYEQYFGPGTRLTVT.

The rearrangement joins TRBV3-1 (or the pseudogene TRBV3-2) to TRBJ2-7, with 10 positions matching TRBD2. CDR3 length: 17 residues. CDR1 and CDR2 (germline): LGHDT, YNNKEL (reference sequence). V lost 8 bases and J lost 1; bases outside the gene matches: 14. CDR3 coding DNA: TGTGCCAGCGTCACCATACCTAGCGGGAGCCATTCCTACGAGCAGTACGTC. Encoded protein: CASVTIPSGSHSYEQYV.

There are a few counts of this clone. This chain links TRBV18 with TRBJ1-2; D is unresolved. V lost 5 bases and J 3 bases, leaving 16 bases between the germline ends. CDR3 size: 15 residues. The V gene's germline CDR1 is KGHSH and CDR2 LQKENI. The CDR3 spells CASSELGGSYYGYTF. CDR3 nucleotides: TGTGCCAGCTCAGAACTCGGAGGCTCTTACTATGGCTACACCTTC.

This chain links TRBV9 with TRBJ2-3; 7 bases fit TRBD2. Germline loops: CDR1 SGDLS, CDR2 YYNGEE. This CDR3 region has 15 residues. V shed 0 bases and J 2 bases; nucleotides not matched to a gene: 3. The CDR3 DNA follows: TGTGCCAGCAGCGTAGCGGGGGGATCCACAGATACGCAGTATTTT. Translating it yields CASSVAGGSTDTQYF.

The V gene is TRBV5-6, the J gene TRBJ2-7; the D is unclear. Per the germline V gene, CDR1 is SGHDT and CDR2 is YYEEEE. V lost 3 bases and J 4 bases, leaving 5 bases between the germline ends. This CDR3 region has 11 residues. For the CDR3, the DNA is TGTGCCAGCAGCTCCCGGTACGAGCAGTACGTC. Translated: CASSSRYEQYV.

The chain has TRBV14 and TRBJ2-5, with unresolved D. Looked up from germline, CDR1 is SGHDN and CDR2 is FVKESK. V lost 1 base and J lost 5, with 11 bases in between. The CDR3 has 14 residues. The CDR3 region has the DNA TGTGCCAGCAGCCAAGCTGGCGGTTGGGAGACCCAGTACTTC. Translated: CASSQAGGWETQYF.

The chain carries TRBV5-4 and TRBJ2-1; 10 nucleotides match TRBD2. Germline-derived CDR1 and CDR2 are SGHNT and YYREEE (reference sequence). The CDR3 loop spans 14 amino acids. J lost 8 bases, V lost 0 bases, and 2 bases had no gene match. CDR3: CASSLEAGGDEQFF. The CDR3 coding sequence is TGTGCCAGCAGCTTGGAAGCGGGGGGGGATGAGCAGTTCTTC.

The rearrangement uses TRBV7-9 and TRBJ1-2; 10 positions match TRBD1. The germline V gene has CDR1 SEHNR and CDR2 FQNEAQ (reference sequence). CDR3 length equals 17 residues. J gave up 2 bases and V 5 bases, and 11 bases lay outside the gene matches. CDR3 region: CASSLRDRGPSNYGYTF. CDR3 in DNA: TGTGCCAGCAGCCTCCGGGACAGGGGTCCATCCAACTATGGCTACACCTTC.

V gene TRBV2 combines with J gene TRBJ2-1; 13 bases map to TRBD2. Trimming cost V 7 bases and J 7 bases; bases outside gene matches: 10. The CDR3 sequence is 16 residues long. Germline-derived CDR1 and CDR2 are SNHLY and FYNNEI. The CDR3 DNA reads as TGTGCCAGCACCCCCTCTGGGACTAGCGGGAAAAATGAGCAGTTCTTC. Protein product: CASTPSGTSGKNEQFF.

The CDR3 is CASSVSGGSYEQYF. In DNA, the CDR3 is TGTGCCAGCAGCGTGAGCGGGGGTTCGTACGAGCAGTACTTC. The chain carries TRBV9 and TRBJ2-7; 8 bases are shared with TRBD2. The ends lost 2 bases at V and 4 bases at J; junction bases unmatched: 5. CDR1 is SGDLS and CDR2 is YYNGEE in the germline V gene. The CDR3 is 14 amino acids.

This rearrangement joins TRBV6-5 to TRBJ1-1; D unclear. CDR3 length: 14 amino acids. V dropped 0 bases and J dropped 1 base, with 6 bases sitting between them. In germline, CDR1 is MNHEY, CDR2 SVGAGI. CDR3 sequence reads: CASSYSEENTEAFF. The CDR3 region has the DNA TGTGCCAGCAGTTACTCGGAGGAGAACACTGAAGCTTTCTTT.

The chain joins TRBV19 to TRBJ2-1; 9 bases line up with TRBD2. Trimming cost V 5 bases and J 6 bases; bases outside gene matches: 14. From germline, CDR1 is LNHDA and CDR2 SQIVND (reference sequence). This CDR3 spans 17 amino acids. The CDR3 DNA reads TGTGCCAGTAGTCCCGCTGGCGGGAGGGCCCGAGCCAATGAGCAGTTCTTC. It is translated as CASSPAGGRARANEQFF.

The chain joins TRBV6-5 to TRBJ2-2; D is possibly TRBD2 (6 bases). The V gene lost 4 bases and the J gene lost 7 bases, with 19 bases spanning the gap. Germline CDR1 MNHEY, CDR2 SVGAGI. This CDR3 is 16 amino acids long. CDR3 DNA sequence: TGTGCCAGCAGTTCCGGGACTGCGAACAAGATCGGGGAGCTGTTTTTT. Translating it yields CASSSGTANKIGELFF.

The chain has TRBV2 and TRBJ1-3; no clear D. The germline CDR1 and CDR2 sequences are SNHLY and FYNNEI. This CDR3 region has 16 residues. V gave up 4 bases and J gave up 4 bases, with 17 bases separating them. The CDR3 DNA follows: TGTGCCAGCAGTGCGGCTGGAGTCACTCTCGGAAACACCATATATTTT. Translating it yields CASSAAGVTLGNTIYF.

V is TRBV11-3 and J is TRBJ2-2; 9 bases line up with TRBD1. The CDR3 covers 16 residues. Unmatched junction bases numbered 4, after V lost 4 bases and J lost 1 base. Germline V gene data show CDR1 as SGHNT and CDR2 as YENEEA. The CDR3 is CASSSGQGLNTGELFF. Here the CDR3 DNA reads TGTGCCAGCAGCTCCGGACAGGGGTTGAACACCGGGGAGCTGTTTTTT.

The chain links TRBV18 to TRBJ1-2, with a tentative D call TRBD1 (6 bases). This CDR3 is built from 14 residues. The germline V and J ends were trimmed by 5 bases and 8 bases, with 18 bases remaining between them. Germline lookup yields CDR1 KGHSH and CDR2 LQKENI. The CDR3 spells CASSVTGRSDGYTF. In DNA, the CDR3 is TGTGCCAGCTCAGTGACAGGCCGCTCAGACGGCTACACCTTC.

J is TRBJ2-3 and V is TRBV9, with D perhaps matching TRBD1 (6 bases). The germline V gene encodes CDR1 SGDLS and CDR2 YYNGEE. The CDR3 has 15 residues. Trimming cost V 3 bases and J 7 bases, with 18 bases left between them. This chain's CDR3 is CASSARTAFSYTQYF. The CDR3 nucleotides read TGTGCCAGCAGCGCCAGGACAGCTTTCTCTTATACGCAGTATTTT.

The V call is TRBV16, the J call TRBJ1-1; TRBD1 aligns across 7 bases. Germline CDR1 and CDR2: KGHSY and FQNENV. Unmatched junction bases numbered 7, after V lost 4 bases and J lost 11 bases. CDR3 length equals 12 residues. Written as DNA, the CDR3 is TGTGCCAGCAGCCGAGACAGGGCCACCGCTTTCTTT. Translating it yields CASSRDRATAFF.

This clone is a singleton in its sample. V and J are TRBV3-1 (or the pseudogene TRBV3-2) and TRBJ2-7; 12 bases align to TRBD2. Germline CDR1 and CDR2: LGHDT and YNNKEL (reference sequence). CDR3 length: 14 residues. Losses at the gene ends were 4 bases for V and 4 bases for J; bases not matched to a gene: 2. The CDR3 DNA reads as TGTGCCAGCAGCCTCCTAGCGGGGGGGTACGAGCAGTACTTC. Translating it yields CASSLLAGGYEQYF.

V usage is TRBV2 and J usage is TRBJ2-1; 8 bases are a match to TRBD2. CDR3 length equals 14 residues. The germline gives CDR1 SNHLY, CDR2 FYNNEI. With V trimmed by 4 bases and J by 9 bases, 8 bases remained unmatched. The DNA for the CDR3 is TGTGCCAGCAGTGCCGGGAGGGCCATAAGTGAGCAGTTCTTC. It encodes CASSAGRAISEQFF.

The chain combines TRBV27 with TRBJ1-1; D not certain. This CDR3 spans 16 amino acids. Germline V lookup: CDR1 MNHEY, CDR2 SMNVEV (reference sequence). The ends were cut back, 5 bases at V and 1 base at J, with 17 bases in the middle. CDR3 loop: CASSAQVGGGNTEAFF. The CDR3 nucleotides read TGTGCCAGCAGTGCCCAAGTAGGAGGTGGGAACACTGAAGCTTTCTTT.

This rearrangement joins TRBV29-1 to TRBJ2-1, with D possibly matching TRBD2 (5 bases). Trimming cost V 3 bases and J 7 bases, with 10 bases left between them. Germline assignment: CDR1 SQVTM and CDR2 ANQGSEA. There are 12 residues in the CDR3. CDR3 amino acids: CSVDGVANEQFF. The CDR3 DNA sequence: TGCAGCGTTGACGGGGTGGCAAATGAGCAGTTCTTC.